The next 17 T cell receptor beta chains were all read from a single sample in a study of blood T cell repertoires in COVID-19. Assay used: immunoSEQ multiplex PCR; TCRdb lists only in-frame clones, some missing. The sample has about 180,000 clones; 70% to 90% are singletons. Sequenced: peripheral blood. The receptor set was obtained from a man between 50 and 59 years old with active or convalescent COVID-19.

The chain employs TRBV2 and TRBJ2-7; TRBD2 agrees at 7 bases. The CDR3 loop spans 18 amino acids. The V gene's germline CDR1 is SNHLY and CDR2 FYNNEI. The V gene end was trimmed by 8 bases and the J gene end by 1 base; junction bases not matched to a gene: 20. CDR3 loop: CASSSSKGGQVISYEQYF. In DNA form, the CDR3 reads TGTGCCAGCTCCTCATCTAAGGGAGGGCAGGTTATATCCTACGAGCAGTACTTC.

The J gene is TRBJ2-7, the V gene TRBV5-4; 8 nucleotides agree with TRBD1. The CDR3 is made up of 14 amino acids. Germline V CDR1 and CDR2: SGHNT, YYREEE (reference sequence). The ends lost 6 bases at V and 7 bases at J; junction bases unmatched: 12. The CDR3 DNA follows: TGTGCCAGCACCCCCGGAACAGGGGGTCCTGAGCAGTACTTC. It specifies CASTPGTGGPEQYF.

This chain uses TRBV9 with TRBJ2-5, with D maybe TRBD2 (5 bases). Between the trimmed V and J ends, which lost 3 bases and 5 bases, there was a span of 14 bases. The CDR3 length is 14 residues. CDR1 and CDR2 (germline): SGDLS, YYNGEE. CDR3 sequence reads: CASSGATGGETQYF. CDR3 DNA sequence: TGTGCCAGCAGCGGTGCGACGGGCGGGGAGACCCAGTACTTC.

CDR3 coding DNA: TGTGCCAGCAGCTACCTAGCGGGGGGCCGAACGTCGCAGTATTTT. Translating gives CASSYLAGGRTSQYF. The chain joins TRBV5-5 to TRBJ2-3; 11 bases are shared with TRBD2. Germline loops: CDR1 SGHKS, CDR2 YYEKEE (reference sequence). This CDR3 has 15 residues. With 3 bases clipped from V and 10 bases from J, the junction kept 10 bases outside the gene matches.

The chain joins TRBV25-1 to TRBJ2-7; unclear D gene. The ends were cut back, 6 bases at V and 1 base at J, with 4 bases in the middle. Germline CDR1 MGHDK, CDR2 SYGVNS. There are 11 residues in the CDR3. The CDR3 spells CASSYSYEQYF. In DNA form, the CDR3 reads TGTGCCAGCAGCTATTCCTACGAGCAGTACTTC.

The chain has TRBV12-3 or TRBV12-4 and TRBJ2-3; D remains ambiguous. CDR3 length equals 12 residues. The V gene lost 6 bases and the J gene lost 2 bases, with 6 bases spanning the gap. DNA for the CDR3: TGTGCCAGCAGGTCCCTCACAGATACGCAGTATTTT. Protein product: CASRSLTDTQYF.

In its sample, this clone was seen a few times. The rearrangement uses TRBV7-2 and TRBJ2-7; the match to TRBD1 covers 10 bases. The germline V gene has CDR1 SGHTA and CDR2 FQGNSA. The CDR3 runs 14 residues. Trimming at V came to 5 bases and at J to 7 bases, leaving 8 bases not matched to a gene. In nucleotides, the CDR3 is TGTGCCAGCAGCCCCGGGACAGGGGTTGATGAGCAGTACTTC. Translating it yields CASSPGTGVDEQYF.

CDR3 amino acids: CASSQDTAKGLDEQFF. CDR3 coding DNA: TGTGCCAGCAGCCAAGATACGGCTAAGGGGCTCGATGAGCAGTTCTTC. The chain recombines TRBV3-1 (or the pseudogene TRBV3-2) with TRBJ2-1; D may be TRBD1 (5 bases). Germline CDR1 and CDR2: LGHDT and YNNKEL (reference sequence). The CDR3 totals 16 residues. The V end was cut by 0 bases, the J end by 8 bases, with 17 bases between.

The chain uses TRBV2 and TRBJ1-1; 7 bases agree with TRBD1. This CDR3 is 15 amino acids long. J gave up 5 bases and V 2 bases, and 8 bases lay outside the gene matches. In germline, CDR1 is SNHLY, CDR2 FYNNEI. The CDR3 spells CASSELLPGGTEAFF. In DNA form, the CDR3 reads TGTGCCAGCAGTGAACTTTTACCAGGGGGGACTGAAGCTTTCTTT.

J is TRBJ1-1 and V is TRBV6-5; TRBD1 aligns across 10 bases. The CDR3 length is 15 residues. V gave up 6 bases and J gave up 5 bases; unmatched junction bases: 9. Germline V gives CDR1 MNHEY, CDR2 SVGAGI. The CDR3 protein is CASSPSTGGGTEAFF. In DNA, the CDR3 is TGTGCCAGCAGCCCCTCGACAGGGGGCGGTACTGAAGCTTTCTTT.

The chain has TRBV7-2 and TRBJ1-1; 7 bases map to TRBD1. This CDR3 region has 13 residues. The V and J ends lost 5 bases and 7 bases, in that order; junction bases with no gene match: 7. Germline V gives CDR1 SGHTA, CDR2 FQGNSA. DNA of the CDR3: TGTGCCAGCAGCCTACAGGGGTTCCGTGAAGCTTTCTTT. Its protein is CASSLQGFREAFF.

This clone was observed a handful of times. The genes are TRBV6-1 and TRBJ1-5, with TRBD1 matching 9 bases. Looked up from germline, CDR1 is MNHNS and CDR2 is SASEGT. This CDR3 has 15 residues. The J segment lost 5 bases and the V segment lost 0 bases, leaving 2 bases of the junction unmatched. The CDR3 nucleotides are TGTGCCAGCAGTGAAGCAGGGACAGGGTATCAGCCCCAGCATTTT. Protein sequence: CASSEAGTGYQPQHF.

The J gene is TRBJ1-1, the V gene TRBV11-2; the D is unclear. The CDR3 has 14 amino acids. Germline CDR1 SGHAT, CDR2 FQNNGV. V dropped 2 bases and J dropped 4 bases, with 11 bases sitting between them. CDR3 nucleotides: TGTGCCAGCAGCTTAAGGTGGTCGGGCACTGAAGCTTTCTTT. Translated, it gives CASSLRWSGTEAFF. Looking up the rest from reference TRBV11-2 and TRBJ1-1 gives the full variable domain: EAGVAQSPRYKIIEKRQSVAFWCNPISGHATLYWYQQILGQGPKLLIQFQNNGVVDDSQLPKDRFSAERLKGVDSTLKIQPAKLEDSAVYLCASSLRWSGTEAFFGQGTRLTVV.

This clone was detected only a few times. The chain links TRBV4-3 to TRBJ1-1, with TRBD1 matching over 7 bases. Unmatched junction bases numbered 1, after V lost 2 bases and J lost 7 bases. The CDR3 spans 12 residues. Germline CDR1 is LGHNA and CDR2 is YSLEER. The CDR3 spells CASSQRDSEAFF. The CDR3, as DNA: TGCGCCAGCAGCCAACGGGACAGTGAAGCTTTCTTT.

V and J are TRBV4-1 and TRBJ1-2; 9 bases align to TRBD1. The CDR3 totals 14 residues. The V gene end was trimmed by 0 bases and the J gene end by 8 bases; junction bases not matched to a gene: 4. Germline CDR1 reads MGHRA; CDR2 reads YSYEKL. The DNA of the CDR3 is TGCGCCAGCAGCCAAGAAACAGGGGGCAGAGGCTACACCTTC. Its translation: CASSQETGGRGYTF.

The rearrangement joins TRBV9 to TRBJ2-3; D may be TRBD1 (5 bases). The CDR3 contains 12 residues. The germline V gene encodes CDR1 SGDLS and CDR2 YYNGEE. Trimming took 5 bases from V and 6 from J, leaving 10 bases between them. The CDR3 coding sequence is TGTGCCAGCAGTCAGGGTTCCGATACGCAGTATTTT. Its translation is CASSQGSDTQYF.

This sequence joins TRBV5-1 and TRBJ1-2; 9 nucleotides agree with TRBD1. Germline V CDR1 and CDR2: SGHRS, YFSETQ. V dropped 6 bases and J dropped 4; count of bases not matched to a gene: 10. The CDR3 extends over 15 amino acids. DNA of the CDR3: TGCGCCAGCACCGCGGCGGGACAGGGAGGCTATGGCTACACCTTC. As protein: CASTAAGQGGYGYTF.